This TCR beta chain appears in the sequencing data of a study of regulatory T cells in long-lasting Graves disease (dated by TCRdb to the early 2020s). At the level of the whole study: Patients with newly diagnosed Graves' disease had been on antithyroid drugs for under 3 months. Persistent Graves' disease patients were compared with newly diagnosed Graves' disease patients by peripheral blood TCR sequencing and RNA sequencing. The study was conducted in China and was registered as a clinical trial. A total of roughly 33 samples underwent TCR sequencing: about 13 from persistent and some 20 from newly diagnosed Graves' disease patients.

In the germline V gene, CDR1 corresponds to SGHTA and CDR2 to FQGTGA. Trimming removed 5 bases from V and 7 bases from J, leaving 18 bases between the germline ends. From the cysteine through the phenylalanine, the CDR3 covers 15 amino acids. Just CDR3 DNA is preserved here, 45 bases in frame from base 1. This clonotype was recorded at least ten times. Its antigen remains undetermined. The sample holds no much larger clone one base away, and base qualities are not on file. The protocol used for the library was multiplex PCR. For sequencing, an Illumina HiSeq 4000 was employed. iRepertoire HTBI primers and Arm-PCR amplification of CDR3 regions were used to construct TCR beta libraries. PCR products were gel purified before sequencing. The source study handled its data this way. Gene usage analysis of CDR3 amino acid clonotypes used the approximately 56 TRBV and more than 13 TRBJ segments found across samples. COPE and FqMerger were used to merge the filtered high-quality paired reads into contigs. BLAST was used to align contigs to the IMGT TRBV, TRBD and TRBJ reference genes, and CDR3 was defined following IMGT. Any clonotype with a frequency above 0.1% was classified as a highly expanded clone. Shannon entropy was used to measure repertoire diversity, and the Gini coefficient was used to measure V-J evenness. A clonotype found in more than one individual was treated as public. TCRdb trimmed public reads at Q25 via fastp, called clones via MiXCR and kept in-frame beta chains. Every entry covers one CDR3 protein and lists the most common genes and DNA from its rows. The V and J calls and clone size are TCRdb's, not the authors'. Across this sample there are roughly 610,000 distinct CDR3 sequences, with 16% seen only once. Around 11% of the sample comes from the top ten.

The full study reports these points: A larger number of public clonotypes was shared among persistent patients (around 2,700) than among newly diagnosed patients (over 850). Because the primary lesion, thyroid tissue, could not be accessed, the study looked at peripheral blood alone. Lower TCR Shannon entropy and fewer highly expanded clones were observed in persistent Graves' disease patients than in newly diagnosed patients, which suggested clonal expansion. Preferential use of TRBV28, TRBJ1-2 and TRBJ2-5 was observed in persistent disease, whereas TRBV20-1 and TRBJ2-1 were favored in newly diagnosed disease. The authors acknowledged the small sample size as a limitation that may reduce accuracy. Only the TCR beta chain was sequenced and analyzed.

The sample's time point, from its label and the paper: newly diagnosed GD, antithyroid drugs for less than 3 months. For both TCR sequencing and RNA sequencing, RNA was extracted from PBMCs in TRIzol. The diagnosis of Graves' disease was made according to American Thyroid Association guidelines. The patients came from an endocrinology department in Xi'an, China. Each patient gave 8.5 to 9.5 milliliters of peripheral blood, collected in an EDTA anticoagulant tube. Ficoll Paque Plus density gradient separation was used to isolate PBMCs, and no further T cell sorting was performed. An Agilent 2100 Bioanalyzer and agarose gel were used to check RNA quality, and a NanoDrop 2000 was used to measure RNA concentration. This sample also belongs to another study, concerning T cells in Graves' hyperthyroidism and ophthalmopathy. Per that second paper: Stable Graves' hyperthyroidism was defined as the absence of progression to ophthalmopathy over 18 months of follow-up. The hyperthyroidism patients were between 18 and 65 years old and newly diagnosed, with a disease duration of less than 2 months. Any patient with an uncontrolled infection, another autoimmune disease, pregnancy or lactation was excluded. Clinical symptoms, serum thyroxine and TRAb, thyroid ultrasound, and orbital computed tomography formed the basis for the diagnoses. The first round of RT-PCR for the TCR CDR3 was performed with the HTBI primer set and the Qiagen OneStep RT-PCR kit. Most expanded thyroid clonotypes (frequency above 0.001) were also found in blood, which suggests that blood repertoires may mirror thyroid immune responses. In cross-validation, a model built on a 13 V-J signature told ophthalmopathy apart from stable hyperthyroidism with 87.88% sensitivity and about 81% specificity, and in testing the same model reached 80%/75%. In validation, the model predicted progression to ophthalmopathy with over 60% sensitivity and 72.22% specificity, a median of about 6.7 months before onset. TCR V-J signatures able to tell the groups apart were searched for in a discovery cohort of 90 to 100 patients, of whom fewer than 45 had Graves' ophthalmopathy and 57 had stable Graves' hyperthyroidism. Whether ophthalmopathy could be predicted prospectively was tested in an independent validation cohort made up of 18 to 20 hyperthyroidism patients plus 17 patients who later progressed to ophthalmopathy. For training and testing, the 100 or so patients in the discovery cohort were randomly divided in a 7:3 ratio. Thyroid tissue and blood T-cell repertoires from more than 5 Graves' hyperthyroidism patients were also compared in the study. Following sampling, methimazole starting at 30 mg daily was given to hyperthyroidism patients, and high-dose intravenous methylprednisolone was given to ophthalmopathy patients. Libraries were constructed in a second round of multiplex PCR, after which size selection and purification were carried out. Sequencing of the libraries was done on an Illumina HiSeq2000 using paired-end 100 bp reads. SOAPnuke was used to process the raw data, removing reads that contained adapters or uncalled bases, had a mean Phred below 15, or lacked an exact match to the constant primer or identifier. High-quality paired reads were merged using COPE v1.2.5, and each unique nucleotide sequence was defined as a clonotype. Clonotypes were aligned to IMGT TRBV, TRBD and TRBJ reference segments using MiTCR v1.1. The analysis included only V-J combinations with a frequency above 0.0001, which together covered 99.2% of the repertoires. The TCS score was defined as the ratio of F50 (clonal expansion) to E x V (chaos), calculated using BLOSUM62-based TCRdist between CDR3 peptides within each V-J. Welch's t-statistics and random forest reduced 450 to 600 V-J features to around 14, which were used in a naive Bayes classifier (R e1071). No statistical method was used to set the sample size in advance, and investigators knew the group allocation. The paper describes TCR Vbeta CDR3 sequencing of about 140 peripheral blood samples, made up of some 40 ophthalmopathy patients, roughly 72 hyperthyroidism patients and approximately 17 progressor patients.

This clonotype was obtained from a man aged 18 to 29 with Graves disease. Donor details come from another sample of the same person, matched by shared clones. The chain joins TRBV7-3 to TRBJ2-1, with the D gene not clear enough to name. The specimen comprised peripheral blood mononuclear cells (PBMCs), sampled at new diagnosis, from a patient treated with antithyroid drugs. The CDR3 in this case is CASSPNPLTGNEQFF. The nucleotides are TGTGCCAGCAGCCCGAATCCCCTAACTGGTAATGAGCAGTTCTTC.